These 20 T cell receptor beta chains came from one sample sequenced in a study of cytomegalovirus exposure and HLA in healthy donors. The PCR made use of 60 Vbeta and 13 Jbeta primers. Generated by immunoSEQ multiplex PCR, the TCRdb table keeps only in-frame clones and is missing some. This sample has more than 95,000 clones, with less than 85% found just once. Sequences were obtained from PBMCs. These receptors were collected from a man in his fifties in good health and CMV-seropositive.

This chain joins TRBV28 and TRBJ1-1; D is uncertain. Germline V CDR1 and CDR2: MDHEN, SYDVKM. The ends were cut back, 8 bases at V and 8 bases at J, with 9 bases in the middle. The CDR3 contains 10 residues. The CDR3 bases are TGTGCCAGCGGGCGAAGAGAAGCTTTCTTT. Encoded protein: CASGRREAFF.

The CDR3 sequence is CASNRGTSQPQHF. DNA of the CDR3: TGTGCCAGCAACAGGGGGACGTCTCAGCCCCAGCATTTT. The chain combines TRBV2 with TRBJ1-5, with TRBD1 matching 8 bases. CDR3 length equals 13 residues. CDR1 is SNHLY, CDR2 FYNNEI, per germline. Unmatched junction bases numbered 5, after V lost 7 bases and J lost 6 bases.

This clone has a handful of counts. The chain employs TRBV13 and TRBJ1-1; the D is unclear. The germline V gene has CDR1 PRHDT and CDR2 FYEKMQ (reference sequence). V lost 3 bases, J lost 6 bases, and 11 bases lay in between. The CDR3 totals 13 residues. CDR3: CASSFGTFAEAFF. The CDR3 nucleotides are TGTGCCAGCAGCTTTGGCACCTTCGCTGAAGCTTTCTTT.

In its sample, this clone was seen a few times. CDR3 amino acids: CAISRGGALSEQYF. The CDR3 region has the DNA TGTGCCATCAGTCGGGGGGGGGCGCTTAGCGAGCAGTACTTC. J is TRBJ2-7 and V is TRBV10-3; 8 bases align to TRBD2. This CDR3 spans 14 amino acids. Germline-derived CDR1 and CDR2 are ENHRY and SYGVKD. V trimming: 5 bases; J trimming: 6 bases; junction bases outside the gene matches: 9.

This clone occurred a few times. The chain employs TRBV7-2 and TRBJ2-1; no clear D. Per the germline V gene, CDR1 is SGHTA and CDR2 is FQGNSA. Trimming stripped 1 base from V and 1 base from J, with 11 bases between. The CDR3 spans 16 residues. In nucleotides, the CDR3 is TGTGCCAGCAGCTTAGGGCCAGGTTTTTCCTACAATGAGCAGTTCTTC. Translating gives CASSLGPGFSYNEQFF.

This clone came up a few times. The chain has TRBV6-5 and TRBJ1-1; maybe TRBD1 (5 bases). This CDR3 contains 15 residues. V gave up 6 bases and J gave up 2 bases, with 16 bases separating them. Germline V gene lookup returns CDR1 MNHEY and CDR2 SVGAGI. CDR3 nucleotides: TGTGCCAGCAGGACGTGGGGGGGGTCAAACACTGAAGCTTTCTTT. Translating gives CASRTWGGSNTEAFF.

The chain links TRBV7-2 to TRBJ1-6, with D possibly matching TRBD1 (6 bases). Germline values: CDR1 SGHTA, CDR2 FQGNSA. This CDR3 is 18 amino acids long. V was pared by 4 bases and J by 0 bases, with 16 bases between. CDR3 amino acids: CASSYNYRDYSYNSPLHF. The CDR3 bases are TGTGCCAGCAGCTACAACTACAGGGATTACTCCTATAATTCACCCCTCCACTTT. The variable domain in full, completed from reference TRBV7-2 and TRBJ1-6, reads GAGVSQSPSNKVTEKGKDVELRCDPISGHTALYWYRQSLGQGLEFLIYFQGNSAPDKSGLPSDRFSAERTGGSVSTLTIQRTQQEDSAVYLCASSYNYRDYSYNSPLHFGNGTRLTVT.

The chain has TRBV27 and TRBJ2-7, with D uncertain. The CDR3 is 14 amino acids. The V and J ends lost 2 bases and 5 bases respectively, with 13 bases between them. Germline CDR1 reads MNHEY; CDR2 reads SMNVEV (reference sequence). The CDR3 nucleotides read TGTGCCAGCAGTTTAACCGGGTACGTCGACGAGCAGTACTTC. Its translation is CASSLTGYVDEQYF.

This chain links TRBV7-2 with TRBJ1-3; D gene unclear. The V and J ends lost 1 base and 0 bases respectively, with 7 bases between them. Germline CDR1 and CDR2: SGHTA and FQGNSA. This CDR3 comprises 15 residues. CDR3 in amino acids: CASSLDSVSGNTIYF. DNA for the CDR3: TGTGCCAGCAGCTTAGATTCGGTCTCTGGAAACACCATATATTTT.

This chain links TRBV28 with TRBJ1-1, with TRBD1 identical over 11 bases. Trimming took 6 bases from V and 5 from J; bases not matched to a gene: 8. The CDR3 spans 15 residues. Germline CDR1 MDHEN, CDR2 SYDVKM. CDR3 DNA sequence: TGTGCCAGCAGGCTTTTCGGGACAGGGGGGACTGAAGCTTTCTTT. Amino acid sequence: CASRLFGTGGTEAFF.

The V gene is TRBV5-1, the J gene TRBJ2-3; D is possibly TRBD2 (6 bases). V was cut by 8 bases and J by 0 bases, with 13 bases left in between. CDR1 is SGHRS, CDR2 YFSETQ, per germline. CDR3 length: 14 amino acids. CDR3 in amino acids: CASRAGTSTDTQYF. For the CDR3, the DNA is TGCGCCAGTAGAGCCGGGACTAGCACAGATACGCAGTATTTT.

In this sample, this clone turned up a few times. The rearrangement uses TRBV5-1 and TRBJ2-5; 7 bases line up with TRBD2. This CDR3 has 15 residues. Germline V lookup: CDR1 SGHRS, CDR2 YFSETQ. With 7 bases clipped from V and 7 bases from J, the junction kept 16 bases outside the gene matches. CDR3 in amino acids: CASASGPGIYGTQYF. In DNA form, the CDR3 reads TGCGCCAGCGCTAGCGGCCCAGGGATTTACGGGACCCAGTACTTC.

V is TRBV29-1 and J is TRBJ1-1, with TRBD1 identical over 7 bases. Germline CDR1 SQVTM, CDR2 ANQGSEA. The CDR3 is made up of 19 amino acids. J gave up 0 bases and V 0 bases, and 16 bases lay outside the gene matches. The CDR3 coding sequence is TGCAGCGTTGAAGATTGGAGGGAAGGGCAGGGGGAATTGAACACTGAAGCTTTCTTT. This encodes CSVEDWREGQGELNTEAFF.

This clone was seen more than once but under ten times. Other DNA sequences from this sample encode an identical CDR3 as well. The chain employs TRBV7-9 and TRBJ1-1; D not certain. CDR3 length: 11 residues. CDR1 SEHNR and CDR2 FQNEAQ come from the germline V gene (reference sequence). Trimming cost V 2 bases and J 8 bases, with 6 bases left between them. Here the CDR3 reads CASSLREEAFF. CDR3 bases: TGTGCCAGCAGCTTAAGGGAGGAAGCTTTCTTT. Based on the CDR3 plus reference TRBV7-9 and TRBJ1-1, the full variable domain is DTGVSQNPRHKITKRGQNVTFRCDPISEHNRLYWYRQTLGQGPEFLTYFQNEAQLEKSRLLSDRFSAERPKGSFSTLEIQRTEQGDSAMYLCASSLREEAFFGQGTRLTVV.

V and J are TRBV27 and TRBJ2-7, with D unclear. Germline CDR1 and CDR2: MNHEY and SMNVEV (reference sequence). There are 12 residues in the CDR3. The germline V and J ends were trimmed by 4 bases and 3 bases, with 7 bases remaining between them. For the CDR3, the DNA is TGTGCCAGCAGTTCGCACGGCTACGAGCAGTACTTC. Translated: CASSSHGYEQYF.

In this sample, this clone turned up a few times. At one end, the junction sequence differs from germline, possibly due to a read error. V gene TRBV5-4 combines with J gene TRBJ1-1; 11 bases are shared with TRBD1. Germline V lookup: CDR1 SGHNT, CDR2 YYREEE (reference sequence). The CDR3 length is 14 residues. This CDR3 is CASTIRTGGFEPNF. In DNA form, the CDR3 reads TGTGCCAGCACGATCCGGACAGGGGGCTTTGAGCCGAATTTT.

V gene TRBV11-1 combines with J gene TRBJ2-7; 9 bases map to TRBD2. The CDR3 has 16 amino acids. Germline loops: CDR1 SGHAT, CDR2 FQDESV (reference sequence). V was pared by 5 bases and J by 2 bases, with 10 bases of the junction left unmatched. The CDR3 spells CASSVSSSGAPYEQYF. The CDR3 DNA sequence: TGTGCCAGCAGCGTCTCTTCTAGCGGGGCCCCCTACGAGCAGTACTTC.

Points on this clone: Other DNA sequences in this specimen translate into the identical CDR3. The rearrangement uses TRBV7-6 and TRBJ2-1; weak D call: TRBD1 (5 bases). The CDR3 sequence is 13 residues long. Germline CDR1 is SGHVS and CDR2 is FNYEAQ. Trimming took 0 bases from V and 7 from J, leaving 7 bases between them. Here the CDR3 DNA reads TGTGCCAGCAGCTTAGCAGGGGTGAATGAGCAGTTCTTC. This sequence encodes CASSLAGVNEQFF.

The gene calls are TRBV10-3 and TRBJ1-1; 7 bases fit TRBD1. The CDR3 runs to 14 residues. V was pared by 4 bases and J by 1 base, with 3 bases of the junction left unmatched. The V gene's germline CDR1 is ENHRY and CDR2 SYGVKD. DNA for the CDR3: TGTGCCATCAGTGCCAGACAGGGGAACACTGAAGCTTTCTTT. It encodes CAISARQGNTEAFF.

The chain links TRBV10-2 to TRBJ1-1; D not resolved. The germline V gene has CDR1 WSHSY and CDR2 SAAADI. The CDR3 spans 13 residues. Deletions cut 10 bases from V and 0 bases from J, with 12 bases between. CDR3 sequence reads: CATGRQLNTEAFF. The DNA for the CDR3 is TGCGCCACCGGGAGACAACTGAACACTGAAGCTTTCTTT.